This T cell receptor (beta chain) was documented in a study of T cell responses to AZD1222 COVID-19 vaccine. About the research overall: Second-dose intervals of approximately 4 or approximately 12 weeks were pooled. Study-level findings and limits: Donors, mostly white British, included more females; clonal diversity was possibly underestimated. Among spike-specific TCRs, nearly half reportedly target unmutated variant regions.

This clone has only one observation. Its specificity is unknown. Generated by immunoSEQ multiplex PCR, the TCRdb table keeps only in-frame clones and is missing some. The data hold 85,000 to 130,000 clones, with 70% to 90% observed a single time. Germline trimming cut 0 bases from V and 3 bases from J; bases unmatched to any gene: 2. This CDR3 region has 15 residues. Germline V gene lookup returns CDR1 MNHEY and CDR2 SMNVEV (reference sequence). The source was peripheral blood, collected on day 0 of AZD1222 vaccination. The chain links TRBV27 to TRBJ2-5, with 9 bases fitting TRBD2. The TCR sequence derives from an adult in good health. The CDR3 loop reads CASSLSIAGEETQYF. CDR3 DNA: TGTGCCAGCAGTTTATCGATAGCGGGGGAAGAGACCCAGTACTTC.